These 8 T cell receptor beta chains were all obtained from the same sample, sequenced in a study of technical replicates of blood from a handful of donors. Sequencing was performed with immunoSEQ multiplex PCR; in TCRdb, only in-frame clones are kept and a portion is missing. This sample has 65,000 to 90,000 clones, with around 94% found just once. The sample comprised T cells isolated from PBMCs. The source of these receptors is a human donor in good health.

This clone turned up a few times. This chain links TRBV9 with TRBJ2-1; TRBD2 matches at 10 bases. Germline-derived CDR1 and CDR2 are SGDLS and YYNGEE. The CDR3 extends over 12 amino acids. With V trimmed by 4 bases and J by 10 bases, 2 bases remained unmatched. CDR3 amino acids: CASSLSGREQFF. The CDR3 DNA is TGTGCCAGCAGCCTTAGCGGGAGGGAGCAGTTCTTC.

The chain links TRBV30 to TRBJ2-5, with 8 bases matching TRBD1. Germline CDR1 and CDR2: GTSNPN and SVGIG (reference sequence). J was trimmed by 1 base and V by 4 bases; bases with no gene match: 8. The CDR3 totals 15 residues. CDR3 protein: CAWTGGDRFQETQYF. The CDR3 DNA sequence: TGTGCCTGGACAGGCGGGGACAGGTTCCAAGAGACCCAGTACTTC. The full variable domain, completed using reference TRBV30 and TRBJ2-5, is SQTIHQWPATLVQPVGSPLSLECTVEGTSNPNLYWYRQAAGRGLQLLFYSVGIGQISSEVPQNLSASRPQDRQFILSSKKLLLSDSGFYLCAWTGGDRFQETQYFGPGTRLLVL.

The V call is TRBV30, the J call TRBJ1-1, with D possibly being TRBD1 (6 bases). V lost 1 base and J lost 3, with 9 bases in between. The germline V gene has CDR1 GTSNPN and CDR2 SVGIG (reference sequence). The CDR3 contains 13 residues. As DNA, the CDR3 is TGTGCCTGGAGTGCATACAGGGACACTGAAGCTTTCTTT. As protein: CAWSAYRDTEAFF.

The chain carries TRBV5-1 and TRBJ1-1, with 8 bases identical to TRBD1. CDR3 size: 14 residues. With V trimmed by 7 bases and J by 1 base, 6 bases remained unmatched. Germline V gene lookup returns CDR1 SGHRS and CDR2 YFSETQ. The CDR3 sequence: CASRLGQGNTEAFF. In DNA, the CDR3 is TGCGCCAGCCGACTCGGACAGGGGAACACTGAAGCTTTCTTT.

The CDR3 nucleotides read TGTGCCAGCAGCCGGGACAGGGGGCCCCTCTATGGCTACACCTTC. Protein product: CASSRDRGPLYGYTF. The chain employs TRBV7-2 and TRBJ1-2; 12 nucleotides line up with TRBD1. Per the germline V gene, CDR1 is SGHTA and CDR2 is FQGNSA. The CDR3 sequence is 15 residues long. V dropped 5 bases and J dropped 4; count of bases not matched to a gene: 5.

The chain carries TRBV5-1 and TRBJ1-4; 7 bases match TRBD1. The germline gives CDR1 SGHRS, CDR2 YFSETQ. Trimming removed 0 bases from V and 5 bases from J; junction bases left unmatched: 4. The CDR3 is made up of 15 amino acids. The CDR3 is CASSLEGQINEKLFF. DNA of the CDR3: TGCGCCAGCAGCTTGGAGGGACAGATAAATGAAAAACTGTTTTTT.

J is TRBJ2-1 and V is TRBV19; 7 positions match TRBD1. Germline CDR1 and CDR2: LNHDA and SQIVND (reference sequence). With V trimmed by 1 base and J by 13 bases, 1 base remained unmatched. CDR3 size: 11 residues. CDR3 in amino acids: CASSIGTGQFF. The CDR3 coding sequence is TGTGCCAGTAGTATAGGGACAGGCCAGTTCTTC.

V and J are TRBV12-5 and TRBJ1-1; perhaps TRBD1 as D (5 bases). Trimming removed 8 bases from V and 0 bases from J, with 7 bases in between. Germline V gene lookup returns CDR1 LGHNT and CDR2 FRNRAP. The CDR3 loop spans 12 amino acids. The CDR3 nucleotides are TGTGCTAGTAGGGGCATGAACACTGAAGCTTTCTTT. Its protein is CASRGMNTEAFF.